Below are 18 T cell receptor beta chains sequenced from a single sample in a study of T cell responses to AZD1222 COVID-19 vaccine. Using immunoSEQ multiplex PCR, the repertoire was profiled, and TCRdb retains in-frame clones only, with some absent. The sample records about 220,000 clones, approximately 94% being singletons. Sample: peripheral blood, taken on day 0 of MenACWY control vaccination. The receptors were sampled from an adult in good health.

The V gene is TRBV9, the J gene TRBJ2-3; D gene unclear. This CDR3 contains 13 residues. V was pared by 4 bases and J by 6 bases, with 12 bases between. CDR1 is SGDLS, CDR2 YYNGEE, per germline. The CDR3: CASSPMVGDTQYF. DNA for the CDR3: TGTGCCAGCAGCCCAATGGTTGGGGATACGCAGTATTTT.

The genes are TRBV30 and TRBJ1-1; D is perhaps TRBD1 (6 bases). The CDR3 extends over 14 amino acids. V lost 3 bases, J lost 4 bases, and 15 bases lay in between. Looked up from germline, CDR1 is GTSNPN and CDR2 is SVGIG (reference sequence). The CDR3 nucleotides read TGTGCCTGGAGAGGTACAGGGCCGGGCACTGAAGCTTTCTTT. It yields the protein CAWRGTGPGTEAFF. The whole variable domain, filled in from reference TRBV30 and TRBJ1-1, reads SQTIHQWPATLVQPVGSPLSLECTVEGTSNPNLYWYRQAAGRGLQLLFYSVGIGQISSEVPQNLSASRPQDRQFILSSKKLLLSDSGFYLCAWRGTGPGTEAFFGQGTRLTVV.

This rearrangement joins TRBV7-2 to TRBJ2-5; 9 nucleotides agree with TRBD2. Germline CDR1 and CDR2: SGHTA and FQGNSA. J lost 5 bases, V lost 10 bases, and 14 bases had no gene match. The CDR3 spans 15 residues. The chain's CDR3 is CAKSGKRGAGETQYF. The CDR3 nucleotides read TGTGCCAAGTCGGGGAAGCGGGGGGCTGGGGAGACCCAGTACTTC.

The CDR3 spells CASSLDRPYEQYF. CDR3 bases: TGTGCCAGCAGCCTAGACAGACCCTACGAGCAGTACTTC. The genes are TRBV12-3 or TRBV12-4 and TRBJ2-7; D may be TRBD1 (5 bases). This CDR3 region has 13 residues. V lost 6 bases to trimming and J lost 2 bases, with 11 bases between them.

V and J are TRBV28 and TRBJ1-3; D possibly corresponds to TRBD1 (5 bases). The V end lost 8 bases, the J end lost 0 bases, and 14 bases lay between the germline ends. The CDR3 totals 15 residues. Germline CDR1 is MDHEN and CDR2 is SYDVKM. In DNA, the CDR3 is TGTGCCAGCGGGCTGGGCGGGGGCTCTGGAAACACCATATATTTT. This sequence encodes CASGLGGGSGNTIYF.

The chain couples TRBV6-1 to TRBJ2-7; D may be TRBD1 or TRBD2 (5 bases each). Deletions cut 0 bases from V and 0 bases from J, with 9 bases between. The CDR3 has 15 residues. Per the germline V gene, CDR1 is MNHNS and CDR2 is SASEGT. The CDR3 region is CASSEAGGHSYEQYF. The CDR3 DNA is TGTGCCAGCAGTGAAGCTGGGGGTCACTCCTACGAGCAGTACTTC.

The gene calls are TRBV25-1 and TRBJ1-4; tentative D call: TRBD1 (6 bases). Trimming pared 6 bases from V and 7 bases from J, leaving 21 bases between. CDR1 is MGHDK and CDR2 is SYGVNS in the germline V gene. This CDR3 spans 16 amino acids. The CDR3: CASSPGWGQGFEKLFF. The CDR3 bases are TGTGCCAGCAGCCCGGGCTGGGGGCAGGGGTTTGAAAAACTGTTTTTT.

The V and J genes are TRBV18 and TRBJ2-7; D tentatively fits TRBD1 or TRBD2 (6 bases each). The V end was cut by 4 bases, the J end by 7 bases, with 17 bases between. The V gene's germline CDR1 is KGHSH and CDR2 LQKENI. CDR3 length: 14 residues. Here the CDR3 reads CASSLDRSSGEQYF. The CDR3 nucleotides read TGTGCCAGCTCACTTGACAGGTCAAGCGGGGAGCAGTACTTC. Full variable domain (outside the CDR3, taken from reference TRBV18 and TRBJ2-7): NAGVMQNPRHLVRRRGQEARLRCSPMKGHSHVYWYRQLPEEGLKFMVYLQKENIIDESGMPKERFSAEFPKEGPSILRIQQVVRGDSAAYFCASSLDRSSGEQYFGPGTRLTVT.

This sequence joins TRBV2 and TRBJ1-1; D remains ambiguous. The CDR3 has 13 amino acids. Trimming took 6 bases from V and 1 from J, leaving 9 bases between them. The germline CDR1 and CDR2 sequences are SNHLY and FYNNEI. In DNA, the CDR3 is TGTGCCAGCAGCCTTATGGAGAACACTGAAGCTTTCTTT. It codes for CASSLMENTEAFF.

CDR3 in DNA: TGCGCCAGCAGTAGGACGGGGTTTTGGCAAGAGACCCAGTACTTC. Translating gives CASSRTGFWQETQYF. The chain recombines TRBV4-1 with TRBJ2-5, with D perhaps matching TRBD2 (5 bases). CDR1 and CDR2 from the germline V gene are MGHRA and YSYEKL. The ends were cut back, 6 bases at V and 2 bases at J, with 16 bases in the middle. There are 15 residues in the CDR3.

J is TRBJ1-4 and V is TRBV5-4; weak D call: TRBD1 (6 bases). Deletions cut 0 bases from V and 3 bases from J, with 12 bases between. This CDR3 spans 16 amino acids. From germline, CDR1 is SGHNT and CDR2 YYREEE (reference sequence). CDR3 DNA: TGTGCCAGCAGCTTGGGACAGGCGACCTCTAATGAAAAACTGTTTTTT. Encoded protein: CASSLGQATSNEKLFF.

The genes are TRBV29-1 and TRBJ2-7; the match to TRBD1 covers 7 bases. V lost 6 bases, J lost 4 bases, and 12 bases stayed unmatched. The CDR3 loop spans 14 amino acids. Germline CDR1 SQVTM, CDR2 ANQGSEA. CDR3 coding DNA: TGCAGCGTAGTGACAGGGCGTTTTGGTTACGAGCAGTACTTC. The encoded protein is CSVVTGRFGYEQYF.

The genes are TRBV30 and TRBJ1-3; no firm D call. Germline-derived CDR1 and CDR2 are GTSNPN and SVGIG (reference sequence). The CDR3 is 12 residues long. Trimming took off 4 bases at V and 0 bases at J, with 4 bases between the two ends. In DNA, the CDR3 is TGTGCCTGGACCGCCTCTGGAAACACCATATATTTT. Residues: CAWTASGNTIYF.

There are a few counts of this clone. V is TRBV2 and J is TRBJ1-5; no reliable D call. Germline CDR1 SNHLY, CDR2 FYNNEI. The ends were cut back, 6 bases at V and 1 base at J, with 16 bases in the middle. The length of the CDR3 is 16 residues. CDR3: CASSAPSGSSNQPQHF. CDR3 nucleotides: TGTGCCAGCAGCGCCCCCTCGGGCAGCAGCAATCAGCCCCAGCATTTT.

The genes are TRBV4-1 and TRBJ1-4; D uncertain. Germline V gene lookup returns CDR1 MGHRA and CDR2 YSYEKL. V shed 0 bases and J shed 5 bases, with 10 bases lying between them. The CDR3 loop spans 15 amino acids. The DNA for the CDR3 is TGCGCCAGCAGCCAAGATTTCGGAAGAAATGAAAAACTGTTTTTT. Amino acid sequence: CASSQDFGRNEKLFF.

This clone was recorded only once. The gene calls are TRBV6-5 and TRBJ1-5; D is undetermined. Trimming cost V 7 bases and J 1 base, with 14 bases left between them. The V gene's germline CDR1 is MNHEY and CDR2 SVGAGI. The CDR3 runs 15 residues. For the CDR3, the DNA is TGTGCCAGCACCCTTCAAGGGTTGAGCAATCAGCCCCAGCATTTT. Its protein is CASTLQGLSNQPQHF.

The chain employs TRBV6-5 and TRBJ1-6; TRBD1 is a possible D gene (5 bases). Germline-derived CDR1 and CDR2 are MNHEY and SVGAGI. V was shortened by 0 bases and J by 10 bases, with 16 bases between the two germline ends. This CDR3 spans 16 amino acids. The CDR3 sequence is CASSYSPPGRGSPLHF. In nucleotides, the CDR3 is TGTGCCAGCAGTTACTCCCCCCCGGGTCGGGGGTCACCCCTCCACTTT.

V is TRBV10-3 and J is TRBJ1-2; TRBD1 agrees at 7 bases. V gave up 9 bases and J gave up 4 bases; unmatched junction bases: 26. This CDR3 is built from 19 residues. The V gene's germline CDR1 is ENHRY and CDR2 SYGVKD. CDR3 in amino acids: CAIKEFGQDGPIRGYGYTF. For the CDR3, the DNA is TGTGCCATTAAAGAATTCGGACAGGACGGCCCTATTAGAGGCTATGGCTACACCTTC.